These 21 T cell receptor beta chains share one sample of origin, sequenced in a study of shared clonotypes between healthy human individuals. The table came from immunoSEQ multiplex PCR; TCRdb's copy has only in-frame clones and leaves some out. The sample lists 500,000 to 700,000 clones, around 96% occurring once. Naive CD8 cells comprised CD45RO-negative, CCR7-positively selected cells, excluding terminally differentiated effector memory CD45RA+ cells. The sequenced sample consisted of naive CD8+ T cells sorted from blood. All receptors come from a woman between 25 and 40 years old in good health.

The chain couples TRBV21-1 to TRBJ2-1; the D call of TRBD2 is as the table states it, not checked on the DNA. TRBV21-1 constitutes a pseudogene. CDR3 length: 19 residues. CDR3 residues: CASSLRLAGGCVGVNEQFF. CDR3 in DNA: TGTGCCAGCAGCCTCCGACTAGCGGGAGGGTGTGTGGGAGTCAATGAGCAGTTCTTC.

This chain uses TRBV27 with TRBJ2-2; D perhaps matches TRBD1 (5 bases). The V end lost 3 bases, the J end lost 4 bases, and 15 bases lay between the germline ends. CDR3 length: 16 amino acids. Germline V lookup: CDR1 MNHEY, CDR2 SMNVEV (reference sequence). The CDR3 loop is CASSFSWQGSTGELFF. In DNA, the CDR3 is TGTGCCAGCAGTTTCTCTTGGCAGGGAAGCACCGGGGAGCTGTTTTTT.

A single count supports this clone. This sequence joins TRBV7-9 and TRBJ2-1; D uncertain. The V end lost 5 bases, the J end lost 3 bases, and 11 bases lay between the germline ends. Germline loops: CDR1 SEHNR, CDR2 FQNEAQ (reference sequence). The CDR3 is 14 residues long. Here the CDR3 reads CASSVVADYNEQFF. CDR3 DNA: TGTGCCAGCAGCGTAGTCGCAGACTACAATGAGCAGTTCTTC. The whole variable domain, remainder taken from reference TRBV7-9 and TRBJ2-1, is DTGVSQNPRHKITKRGQNVTFRCDPISEHNRLYWYRQTLGQGPEFLTYFQNEAQLEKSRLLSDRFSAERPKGSFSTLEIQRTEQGDSAMYLCASSVVADYNEQFFGPGTRLTVL.

This clone occurred once. The V gene is TRBV7-9, the J gene TRBJ2-1, with 9 bases fitting TRBD2. Germline-derived CDR1 and CDR2 are SEHNR and FQNEAQ (reference sequence). The CDR3 is 13 residues long. V lost 5 bases, J lost 5 bases, and 1 base stayed unmatched. The CDR3 here is CASSPSGDNEQFF. CDR3 coding DNA: TGTGCCAGCAGCCCTAGCGGGGACAATGAGCAGTTCTTC.

This clone came up once. Additional DNA sequences in this sample encode the identical CDR3. The chain recombines TRBV27 with TRBJ1-1; the D gene is possibly TRBD1 (6 bases). V lost 2 bases and J lost 10, with 11 bases in between. CDR1 and CDR2 (germline): MNHEY, SMNVEV (reference sequence). The CDR3 extends over 12 amino acids. The CDR3 here is CASSLGGGLAFF. The CDR3 DNA reads TGTGCCAGCAGTTTAGGGGGGGGCCTAGCTTTCTTT.

This chain connects TRBV28 to TRBJ2-2; TRBD2 aligns across 9 bases. Germline loops: CDR1 MDHEN, CDR2 SYDVKM. The CDR3 loop spans 18 amino acids. J lost 7 bases, V lost 5 bases, and 17 bases had no gene match. Here the CDR3 DNA reads TGTGCCAGCAGTAATACCAACCTTGCGGGAGGGCCAGTCGGGGAGCTGTTTTTT. Translated: CASSNTNLAGGPVGELFF.

In its sample, this clone was seen a few times. The same CDR3 arises from other DNA sequences in this sample as well. The chain has TRBV27 and TRBJ1-5; D not resolved. Per the germline V gene, CDR1 is MNHEY and CDR2 is SMNVEV (reference sequence). V was cut by 6 bases and J by 4 bases, with 7 bases left in between. CDR3 length equals 12 residues. The CDR3 coding sequence is TGTGCCAGCAGGACGGGGAATCAGCCCCAGCATTTT. Amino acids: CASRTGNQPQHF.

This clone showed up just once. The chain recombines TRBV7-9 with TRBJ2-1; tentative D call: TRBD2 (6 bases). CDR1 and CDR2 from the germline V gene are SEHNR and FQNEAQ (reference sequence). Trimming shortened V by 4 bases and J by 9 bases, and 22 bases separated the two germline ends. The CDR3 has 16 amino acids. CDR3 amino acids: CASSSTGTSLFGEQFF. The CDR3 DNA follows: TGTGCCAGCAGCTCGACCGGGACTTCCCTGTTCGGTGAGCAGTTCTTC.

This clone was seen once. The rearrangement links TRBV11-2 to TRBJ2-7; TRBD2 matches at 8 bases. Germline CDR1 and CDR2: SGHAT and FQNNGV. The CDR3 sequence is 17 residues long. V was pared by 0 bases and J by 6 bases, with 13 bases of the junction left unmatched. CDR3 sequence reads: CASSLDPPLAEGGEQYF. As DNA, the CDR3 is TGTGCCAGCAGCTTAGACCCCCCACTAGCGGAGGGGGGCGAGCAGTACTTC.

This clone was recorded only once. The V gene is TRBV6-5, the J gene TRBJ2-7; 7 nucleotides line up with TRBD1. Germline V lookup: CDR1 MNHEY, CDR2 SVGAGI. CDR3 length: 14 residues. V lost 7 bases, J lost 0 bases, and 6 bases stayed unmatched. CDR3 residues: CASKVGQISYEQYF. The CDR3 nucleotides read TGTGCCAGCAAGGTGGGACAGATCTCCTACGAGCAGTACTTC.

V and J are TRBV7-9 and TRBJ2-7; D uncertain. V lost 5 bases and J lost 3, with 11 bases in between. CDR1 and CDR2 (germline): SEHNR, FQNEAQ (reference sequence). CDR3 length equals 13 residues. CDR3 in DNA: TGTGCCAGCAGCGGCCGACCCGACTACGAGCAGTACTTC. Encoded protein: CASSGRPDYEQYF. The variable domain in full, with the rest retrieved from reference TRBV7-9 and TRBJ2-7, is DTGVSQNPRHKITKRGQNVTFRCDPISEHNRLYWYRQTLGQGPEFLTYFQNEAQLEKSRLLSDRFSAERPKGSFSTLEIQRTEQGDSAMYLCASSGRPDYEQYFGPGTRLTVT.

The chain links TRBV25-1 to TRBJ1-1; D is possibly TRBD1 (6 bases). Germline V lookup: CDR1 MGHDK, CDR2 SYGVNS. Trimming took off 7 bases at V and 3 bases at J, with 12 bases between the two ends. The CDR3 totals 13 residues. The CDR3 region is CASTAGAYTEAFF. CDR3 in DNA: TGTGCCAGCACTGCGGGGGCCTACACTGAAGCTTTCTTT.

The count of this clone is one. This rearrangement joins TRBV5-6 to TRBJ2-7; TRBD2 aligns across 14 bases. The CDR3 extends over 14 amino acids. V lost 4 bases, J lost 5 bases, and 2 bases stayed unmatched. Germline V gene sequence: CDR1 SGHDT, CDR2 YYEEEE. DNA of the CDR3: TGTGCCAGCAGCCGGGGACTAGCGGGAGACGAGCAGTACTTC. This translates into CASSRGLAGDEQYF.

The chain is built from TRBV25-1 and TRBJ1-6; D not resolved. Deletions cut 3 bases from V and 3 bases from J, with 12 bases between. The V gene's germline CDR1 is MGHDK and CDR2 SYGVNS. The CDR3 covers 16 residues. Written as DNA, the CDR3 is TGTGCCAGCAGTGACGACGGAAGACACTATAATTCACCCCTCCACTTT. Translating gives CASSDDGRHYNSPLHF.

The chain couples TRBV7-3 to TRBJ2-3, with 9 bases fitting TRBD2. V was clipped by 5 bases and J by 2 bases; unmatched bases: 8. CDR1 is SGHTA and CDR2 is FQGTGA in the germline V gene. The CDR3 runs to 16 residues. The CDR3 region is CASSPQTSGYTDTQYF. In DNA form, the CDR3 reads TGTGCCAGCAGCCCCCAGACTAGCGGATACACAGATACGCAGTATTTT.

This clone was recorded only once. CDR3 DNA: TGTGCCAGCAGTCCTAGCGGGGCTAGCACAGATACGCAGTATTTT. Its protein product is CASSPSGASTDTQYF. The chain has TRBV27 and TRBJ2-3; 9 positions match TRBD2. Germline V gives CDR1 MNHEY, CDR2 SMNVEV (reference sequence). The CDR3 has 15 amino acids. The V segment lost 5 bases and the J segment 0 bases; nucleotides outside the gene matches: 3.

This chain joins TRBV5-4 and TRBJ2-2; weak D call: TRBD2 (5 bases). Trimming removed 5 bases at V and 8 bases at J, with 10 bases between. Germline CDR1 reads SGHNT; CDR2 reads YYREEE (reference sequence). CDR3 length: 12 amino acids. The CDR3 nucleotides are TGTGCCAGCAGTGACGGAGGAGGGGAGCTGTTTTTT. Its protein product is CASSDGGGELFF.

This chain uses TRBV7-8 with TRBJ2-7; D unclear. The length of the CDR3 is 15 residues. Germline V gene data show CDR1 as SGHVS and CDR2 as FQNEAQ. V was trimmed by 0 bases and J by 6 bases, leaving 15 bases between them. The CDR3 sequence is CASSLARSLPLEQYF. CDR3 DNA sequence: TGTGCCAGCAGCTTAGCGCGGAGCCTTCCTCTCGAGCAGTACTTC.

The chain has TRBV7-2 and TRBJ2-5; 10 bases are shared with TRBD2. The CDR3 has 17 amino acids. Trimming cost V 5 bases and J 5 bases; bases outside gene matches: 14. The germline CDR1 and CDR2 sequences are SGHTA and FQGNSA. The CDR3 sequence is CASSEAGGPVPLETQYF. CDR3 coding DNA: TGTGCCAGCAGCGAAGCGGGAGGGCCGGTACCTTTGGAGACCCAGTACTTC.

This rearrangement joins TRBV10-2 to TRBJ2-5; no clear D. Trimming removed 2 bases at V and 3 bases at J, with 7 bases between. The germline V gene encodes CDR1 WSHSY and CDR2 SAAADI. The CDR3 contains 13 residues. The CDR3 DNA is TGCGCCAGCAGTGAGGTTAAGGAAGAGACCCAGTACTTC. Its translation is CASSEVKEETQYF.

J is TRBJ1-5 and V is TRBV28, with unresolved D. Germline V CDR1 and CDR2: MDHEN, SYDVKM. The CDR3 runs 12 residues. CDR3: CGTEHSNQPQHF. In DNA form, the CDR3 reads TGTGGGACGGAACATAGCAATCAGCCCCAGCATTTT.